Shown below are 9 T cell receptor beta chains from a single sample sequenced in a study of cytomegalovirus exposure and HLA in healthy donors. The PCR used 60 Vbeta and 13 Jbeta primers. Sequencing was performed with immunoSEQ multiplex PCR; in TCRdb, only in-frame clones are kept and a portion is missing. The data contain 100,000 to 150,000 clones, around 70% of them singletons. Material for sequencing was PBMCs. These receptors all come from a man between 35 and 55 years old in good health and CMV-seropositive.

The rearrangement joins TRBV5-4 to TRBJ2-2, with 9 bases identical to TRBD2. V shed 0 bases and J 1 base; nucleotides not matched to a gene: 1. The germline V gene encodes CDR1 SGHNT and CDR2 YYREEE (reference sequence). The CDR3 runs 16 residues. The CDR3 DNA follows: TGTGCCAGCAGCTTGGGCGGGGGGGTGAACACCGGGGAGCTGTTTTTT. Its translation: CASSLGGGVNTGELFF.

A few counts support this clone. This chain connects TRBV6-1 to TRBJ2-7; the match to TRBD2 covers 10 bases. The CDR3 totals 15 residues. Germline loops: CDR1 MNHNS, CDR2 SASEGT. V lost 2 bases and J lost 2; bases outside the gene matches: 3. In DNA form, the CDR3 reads TGTGCCAGCAGTGAACCGGGACTAGCGACCTACGAGCAGTACTTC. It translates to CASSEPGLATYEQYF.

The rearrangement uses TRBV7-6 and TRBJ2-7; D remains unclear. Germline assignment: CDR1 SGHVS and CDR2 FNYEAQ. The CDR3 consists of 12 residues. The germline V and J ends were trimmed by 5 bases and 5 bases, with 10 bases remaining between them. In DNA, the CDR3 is TGTGCCAGCAGCGCAGGTGTGGACGAGCAGTACTTC. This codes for CASSAGVDEQYF.

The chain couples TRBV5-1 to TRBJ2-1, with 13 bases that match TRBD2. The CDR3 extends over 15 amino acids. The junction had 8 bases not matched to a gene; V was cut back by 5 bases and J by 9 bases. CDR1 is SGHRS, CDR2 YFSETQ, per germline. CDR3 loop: CASRPGLAGEFEQFF. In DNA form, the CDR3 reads TGCGCCAGCAGACCCGGACTAGCGGGAGAATTTGAGCAGTTCTTC.

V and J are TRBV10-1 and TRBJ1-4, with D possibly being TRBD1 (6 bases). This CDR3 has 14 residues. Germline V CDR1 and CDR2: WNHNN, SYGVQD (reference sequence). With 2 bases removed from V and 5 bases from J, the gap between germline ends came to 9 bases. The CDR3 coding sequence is TGCGCCAGCAGTGAGACCCAGGGGAATGAAAAACTGTTTTTT. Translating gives CASSETQGNEKLFF.

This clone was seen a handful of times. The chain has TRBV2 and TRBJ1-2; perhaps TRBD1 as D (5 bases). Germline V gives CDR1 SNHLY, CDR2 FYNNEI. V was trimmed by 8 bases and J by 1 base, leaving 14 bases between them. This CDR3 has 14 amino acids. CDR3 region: CASPERGGNYGYTF. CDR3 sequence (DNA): TGTGCCAGCCCCGAACGGGGGGGTAACTATGGCTACACCTTC.

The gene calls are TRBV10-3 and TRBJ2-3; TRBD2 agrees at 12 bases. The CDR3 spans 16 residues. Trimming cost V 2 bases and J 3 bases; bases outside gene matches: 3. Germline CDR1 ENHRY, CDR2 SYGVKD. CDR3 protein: CAISEGTSGLTDTQYF. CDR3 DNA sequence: TGTGCCATCAGTGAGGGGACTAGCGGGCTGACAGATACGCAGTATTTT.

DNA for the CDR3: TGTGCCAGCCGGGGGACCATCAATCAGCCCCAGCATTTT. This sequence encodes CASRGTINQPQHF. This chain links TRBV27 with TRBJ1-5; possible D gene TRBD1, 5 bases. This CDR3 is built from 13 residues. Germline loops: CDR1 MNHEY, CDR2 SMNVEV (reference sequence). The germline V and J ends were trimmed by 8 bases and 3 bases, with 11 bases remaining between them.

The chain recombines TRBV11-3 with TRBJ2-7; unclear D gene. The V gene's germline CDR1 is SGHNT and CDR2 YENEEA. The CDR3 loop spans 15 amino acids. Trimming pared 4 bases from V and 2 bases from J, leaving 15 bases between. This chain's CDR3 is CASSYRGTDTYEQYF. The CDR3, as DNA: TGTGCCAGCAGCTATAGAGGCACGGATACCTACGAGCAGTACTTC.